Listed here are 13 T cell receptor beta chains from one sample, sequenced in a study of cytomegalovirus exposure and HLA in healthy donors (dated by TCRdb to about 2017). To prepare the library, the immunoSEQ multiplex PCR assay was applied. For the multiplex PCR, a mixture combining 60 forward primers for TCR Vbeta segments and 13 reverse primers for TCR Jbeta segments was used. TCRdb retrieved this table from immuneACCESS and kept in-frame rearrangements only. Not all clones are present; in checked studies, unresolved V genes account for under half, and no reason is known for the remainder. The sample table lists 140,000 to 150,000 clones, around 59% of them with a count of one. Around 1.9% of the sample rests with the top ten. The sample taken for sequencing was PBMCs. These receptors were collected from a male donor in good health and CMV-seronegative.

CDR3 loop: CACIRGPGEKLFF. CDR3 in DNA: TGTGCCTGTATCAGGGGGCCTGGTGAAAAACTGTTTTTT. The gene calls are TRBV6-1 and TRBJ1-4; 8 positions agree with TRBD1. Looked up from germline, CDR1 is MNHNS and CDR2 is SASEGT. The CDR3 consists of 13 residues. The V gene end was trimmed by 11 bases and the J gene end by 7 bases; junction bases not matched to a gene: 9.

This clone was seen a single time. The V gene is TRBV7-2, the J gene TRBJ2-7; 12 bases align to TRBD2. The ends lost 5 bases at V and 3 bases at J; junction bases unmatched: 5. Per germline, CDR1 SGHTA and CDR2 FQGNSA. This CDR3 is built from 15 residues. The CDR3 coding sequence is TGTGCCAGCAGCCTCACTAGCGGGGGGAACTACGAGCAGTACTTC. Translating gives CASSLTSGGNYEQYF.

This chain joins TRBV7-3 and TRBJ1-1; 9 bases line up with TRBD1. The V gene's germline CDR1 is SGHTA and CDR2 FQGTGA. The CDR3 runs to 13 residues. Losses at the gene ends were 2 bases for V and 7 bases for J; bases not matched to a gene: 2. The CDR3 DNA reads TGTGCCAGCAGCTTAGGACAGGGGAGTGAAGCTTTCTTT. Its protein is CASSLGQGSEAFF.

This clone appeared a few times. The CDR3 DNA sequence: TGTGCCAGCTCACCACCACGGGACAGGGTCAATGGCTACACCTTC. This gives the protein CASSPPRDRVNGYTF. The chain employs TRBV18 and TRBJ1-2, with 9 positions matching TRBD1. The CDR3 totals 15 residues. The germline V gene has CDR1 KGHSH and CDR2 LQKENI. V was pared by 0 bases and J by 6 bases, with 5 bases of the junction left unmatched.

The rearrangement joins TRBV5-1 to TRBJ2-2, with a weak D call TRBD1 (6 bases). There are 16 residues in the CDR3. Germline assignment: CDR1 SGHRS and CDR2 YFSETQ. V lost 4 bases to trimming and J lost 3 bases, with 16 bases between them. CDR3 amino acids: CASSVPQGYDTGELFF. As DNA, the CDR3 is TGCGCCAGCAGCGTACCCCAGGGGTATGACACCGGGGAGCTGTTTTTT.

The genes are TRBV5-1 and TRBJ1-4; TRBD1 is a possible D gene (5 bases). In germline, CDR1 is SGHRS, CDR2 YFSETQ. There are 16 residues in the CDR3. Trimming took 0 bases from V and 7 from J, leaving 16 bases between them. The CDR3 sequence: CASSLGEAGRLEKLFF. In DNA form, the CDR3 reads TGCGCCAGCAGCTTGGGAGAGGCAGGGAGGCTTGAAAAACTGTTTTTT.

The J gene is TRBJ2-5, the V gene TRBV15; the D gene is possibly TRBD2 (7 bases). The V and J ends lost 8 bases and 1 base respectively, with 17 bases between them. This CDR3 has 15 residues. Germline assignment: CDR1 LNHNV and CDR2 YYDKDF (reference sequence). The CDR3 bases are TGTGCCACCTCAACCGCGGGGGCCCTCCAAGAGACCCAGTACTTC. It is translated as CATSTAGALQETQYF.

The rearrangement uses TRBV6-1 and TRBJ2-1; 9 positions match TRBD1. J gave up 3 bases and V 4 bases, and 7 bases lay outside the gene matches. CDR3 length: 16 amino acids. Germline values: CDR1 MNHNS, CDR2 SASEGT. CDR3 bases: TGTGCCAGCAGTGTGCTGGACAGGGGTGGCTACAATGAGCAGTTCTTC. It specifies CASSVLDRGGYNEQFF.

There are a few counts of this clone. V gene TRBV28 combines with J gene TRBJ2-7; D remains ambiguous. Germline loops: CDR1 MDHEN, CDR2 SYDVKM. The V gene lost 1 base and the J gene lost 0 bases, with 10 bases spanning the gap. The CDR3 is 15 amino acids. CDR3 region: CASSLSGMFSYEQYF. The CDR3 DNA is TGTGCCAGCAGTTTATCTGGCATGTTCTCCTACGAGCAGTACTTC.

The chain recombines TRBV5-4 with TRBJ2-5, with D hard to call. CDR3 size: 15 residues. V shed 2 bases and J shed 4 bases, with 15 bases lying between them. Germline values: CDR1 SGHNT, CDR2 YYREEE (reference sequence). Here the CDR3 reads CASSFGSILRETQYF. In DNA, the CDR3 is TGTGCCAGCAGCTTCGGGTCCATCCTCCGAGAGACCCAGTACTTC. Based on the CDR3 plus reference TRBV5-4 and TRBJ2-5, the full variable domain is ETGVTQSPTHLIKTRGQQVTLRCSSQSGHNTVSWYQQALGQGPQFIFQYYREEENGRGNFPPRFSGLQFPNYSSELNVNALELDDSALYLCASSFGSILRETQYFGPGTRLLVL.

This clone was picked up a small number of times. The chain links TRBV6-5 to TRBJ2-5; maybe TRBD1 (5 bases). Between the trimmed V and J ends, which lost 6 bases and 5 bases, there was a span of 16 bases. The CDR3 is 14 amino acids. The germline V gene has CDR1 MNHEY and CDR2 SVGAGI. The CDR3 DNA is TGTGCCAGCAGCGGACACCTCCTGGGGGAGACCCAGTACTTC. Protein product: CASSGHLLGETQYF.

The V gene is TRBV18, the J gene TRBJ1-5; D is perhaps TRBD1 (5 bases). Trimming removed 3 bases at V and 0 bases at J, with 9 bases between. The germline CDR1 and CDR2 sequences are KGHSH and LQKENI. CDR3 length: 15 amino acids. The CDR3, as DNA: TGTGCCAGCTCACCGACAGACCTTAGCAATCAGCCCCAGCATTTT. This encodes CASSPTDLSNQPQHF.

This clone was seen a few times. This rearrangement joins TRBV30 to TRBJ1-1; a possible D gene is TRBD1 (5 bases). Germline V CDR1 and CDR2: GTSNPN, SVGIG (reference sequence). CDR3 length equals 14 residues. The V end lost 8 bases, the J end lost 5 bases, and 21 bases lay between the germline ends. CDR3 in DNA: TGTGCCGCTCATTATCCAGGGCTTATAACTGAAGCTTTCTTT. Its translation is CAAHYPGLITEAFF.